This TCR beta chain was identified during a study of regulatory dendritic cells for organ transplantation. General study findings and limits: Among resting subsets, memory CD8+ cells contained the most alloreactive clonotypes. The authors noted considerable between-person heterogeneity in alloreactive memory CD8+ cells.

Sorted T cells were CFSE-labeled and cultured four to five days with allogeneic regulatory or mature dendritic cells at 1:10. This table comes from immunoSEQ multiplex PCR, and its TCRdb copy is limited to in-frame clones, with some not included. The table has about 12,000 clones, just under 75% seen once. Points on this clone: The antigen remains unidentified.

CDR1 is MRHNA and CDR2 is SNTAGT in the germline V gene. There are 13 residues in the CDR3. Deletions cut 8 bases from V and 2 bases from J, with 11 bases between. Sample: naive CD4+ T cells from blood cultured with regulatory dendritic cells. Subset defined: CD45RA+ naive T cells. The chain employs TRBV6-4 and TRBJ2-3; D is possibly TRBD1 (6 bases). This receptor was obtained from a human donor in good health. The CDR3 loop is CASPRQVTDTQYF. The CDR3 nucleotides are TGTGCCAGCCCACGACAGGTCACAGATACGCAGTATTTT.